This entry lists 15 T cell receptor beta chains sequenced from one sample in a study of blood T cell repertoires in COVID-19. Clones were read by immunoSEQ multiplex PCR, and TCRdb kept only the in-frame ones, dropping some. The repertoire holds 100,000 to 150,000 clones, with almost 80% as singletons. Specimen: peripheral blood. The receptor source for this set is a human donor in a cohort sampled during active COVID-19.

The sample holds one count of this clone. The chain uses TRBV7-2 and TRBJ2-5; 8 bases match TRBD2. The junction had 1 base not matched to a gene; V was cut back by 3 bases and J by 4 bases. Germline V lookup: CDR1 SGHTA, CDR2 FQGNSA. The CDR3 length is 13 residues. The CDR3 sequence is CASSFAGGETQYF. The CDR3 DNA reads TGTGCCAGCAGCTTTGCGGGGGGAGAGACCCAGTACTTC.

The J gene is TRBJ1-1, the V gene TRBV3-1 (or the pseudogene TRBV3-2); 9 bases are a match to TRBD1. CDR3 length equals 14 residues. The germline CDR1 and CDR2 sequences are LGHDT and YNNKEL (reference sequence). Trimming took 4 bases from V and 5 from J; bases not matched to a gene: 5. The CDR3 DNA reads as TGTGCCAGCAGCCCCGGGACAGGGTTGACTGAAGCTTTCTTT. Translated, it gives CASSPGTGLTEAFF.

The chain links TRBV25-1 to TRBJ2-2, with 8 bases matching TRBD1. With 3 bases clipped from V and 3 bases from J, the junction kept 3 bases outside the gene matches. The CDR3 length is 15 residues. Germline assignment: CDR1 MGHDK and CDR2 SYGVNS. This CDR3 reads CASSDDRGYTGELFF. The CDR3 DNA reads TGTGCCAGCAGTGATGACAGGGGATACACCGGGGAGCTGTTTTTT.

This chain joins TRBV6-5 and TRBJ2-3; 7 bases fit TRBD2. The CDR3 sequence is 15 residues long. Losses at the gene ends were 8 bases for V and 5 bases for J; bases not matched to a gene: 13. Germline V gene lookup returns CDR1 MNHEY and CDR2 SVGAGI. The DNA for the CDR3 is TGTGCCAGCTCGGGTGGGGTAGCGGGTATAGATACGCAGTATTTT. The encoded protein is CASSGGVAGIDTQYF.

A few counts support this clone. The chain has TRBV5-4 and TRBJ1-3; D unresolved. V was shortened by 0 bases and J by 3 bases, with 4 bases between the two germline ends. This CDR3 is built from 13 residues. Germline V lookup: CDR1 SGHNT, CDR2 YYREEE (reference sequence). The CDR3 is CASSLAGGNTIYF. CDR3 bases: TGTGCCAGCAGCTTGGCAGGTGGAAACACCATATATTTT. The whole variable domain, remainder taken from reference TRBV5-4 and TRBJ1-3, is ETGVTQSPTHLIKTRGQQVTLRCSSQSGHNTVSWYQQALGQGPQFIFQYYREEENGRGNFPPRFSGLQFPNYSSELNVNALELDDSALYLCASSLAGGNTIYFGEGSWLTVV.

This clone has only a few counts. This chain joins TRBV28 and TRBJ2-3; weak D call: TRBD2 (6 bases). V was trimmed by 10 bases and J by 4 bases, leaving 18 bases between them. The length of the CDR3 is 14 residues. The germline V gene encodes CDR1 MDHEN and CDR2 SYDVKM. CDR3 nucleotides: TGTGCCACCGGCGCGGAGGGAATGGCAGATACGCAGTATTTT. Translation gives CATGAEGMADTQYF.

This chain uses TRBV5-4 with TRBJ2-7, with TRBD2 matching over 7 bases. Germline V gene sequence: CDR1 SGHNT, CDR2 YYREEE (reference sequence). CDR3 length equals 13 residues. V shed 6 bases, J shed 5 bases, and the junction held 8 bases outside the gene matches. CDR3: CASNSRGIDEQYF. DNA for the CDR3: TGTGCCAGCAATTCGCGGGGGATCGACGAGCAGTACTTC.

The chain joins TRBV18 to TRBJ2-1, with 10 bases aligning to TRBD2. This CDR3 region has 15 residues. With 4 bases clipped from V and 9 bases from J, the junction kept 9 bases outside the gene matches. CDR1 and CDR2 from the germline V gene are KGHSH and LQKENI. DNA of the CDR3: TGTGCCAGCTCACTCGGGACTAGCGAGTTGGGTGAGCAGTTCTTC. It specifies CASSLGTSELGEQFF.

J is TRBJ2-7 and V is TRBV18, with 10 bases aligning to TRBD1. The CDR3 has 14 residues. V shed 3 bases and J 3 bases; nucleotides not matched to a gene: 2. Germline CDR1 and CDR2: KGHSH and LQKENI. CDR3 protein: CASSPGTGDYEQYF. CDR3 nucleotide sequence: TGTGCCAGCTCACCCGGGACAGGGGACTACGAGCAGTACTTC.

The chain is built from TRBV27 and TRBJ2-2; tentative D call: TRBD1 (6 bases). Germline CDR1 and CDR2: MNHEY and SMNVEV (reference sequence). The CDR3 is made up of 13 amino acids. Between the trimmed V and J ends, which lost 5 bases and 3 bases, there was a span of 7 bases. The CDR3 DNA reads as TGTGCCAGCAGTAACAGGGACACCGGGGAGCTGTTTTTT. This encodes CASSNRDTGELFF.

The chain combines TRBV6-2 or TRBV6-3 with TRBJ2-1; 7 nucleotides match TRBD2. Trimming removed 5 bases from V and 5 bases from J; junction bases left unmatched: 9. The germline V gene encodes CDR1 MNHEY and CDR2 SVGEGT. The CDR3 length is 15 residues. Written as DNA, the CDR3 is TGTGCCAGCAGTGGGCGGGAGAAAATGAACAATGAGCAGTTCTTC. Amino acids: CASSGREKMNNEQFF.

This chain connects TRBV10-3 to TRBJ1-6, with D unclear. Trimming took 11 bases from V and 5 from J, leaving 13 bases between them. CDR1 ENHRY and CDR2 SYGVKD come from the germline V gene. This CDR3 has 13 amino acids. DNA of the CDR3: TGTGCCTCGAAACGGGGTAATAATTCACCCCTCCACTTT. As protein: CASKRGNNSPLHF.

The chain carries TRBV7-2 and TRBJ2-1, with 7 nucleotides matching TRBD1. Germline lookup yields CDR1 SGHTA and CDR2 FQGNSA. The V and J ends lost 5 bases and 7 bases, in that order; junction bases with no gene match: 8. The CDR3 runs to 14 residues. CDR3 amino acids: CASSPGQSVNEQFF. In DNA, the CDR3 is TGTGCCAGCAGCCCGGGACAGTCCGTAAATGAGCAGTTCTTC.

The genes are TRBV3-1 (or the pseudogene TRBV3-2) and TRBJ2-2, with 10 bases fitting TRBD2. V gave up 8 bases and J gave up 6 bases; unmatched junction bases: 6. Germline CDR1 and CDR2: LGHDT and YNNKEL (reference sequence). CDR3 size: 14 residues. DNA for the CDR3: TGTGCCAGCGTTCTAGCGGGAGTGCCCGGGGAGCTGTTTTTT. Translated: CASVLAGVPGELFF.

The chain combines TRBV5-1 with TRBJ2-5; 11 nucleotides agree with TRBD2. Trimming at V came to 1 base and at J to 4 bases, leaving 3 bases not matched to a gene. The CDR3 has 15 residues. In germline, CDR1 is SGHRS, CDR2 YFSETQ. CDR3 residues: CASSLTSGSGETQYF. CDR3 DNA: TGCGCCAGCAGCTTGACTAGCGGGAGCGGAGAGACCCAGTACTTC.